This paragraph covers one T cell receptor beta chain sequence. Germline CDR1 SEHNR, CDR2 FQNEAQ (reference sequence). The ends lost 4 bases at V and 5 bases at J; junction bases unmatched: 1. The CDR3 runs 15 residues. In TCRdb, the PCR reads were re-called with MiXCR into one record per CDR3 protein. The top ten clones hold around 20% of a sample with 3,000 to 4,000 distinct CDR3 sequences, around 60% of them seen once. The data derive from a study of CD4 and CD8 cells across lung adenocarcinoma regions. Localized lung adenocarcinoma, a non-small cell lung cancer, affected the donors. Sequencing used CD4+ T cells from the margin of a lung tumor. This receptor was taken from a male donor with lung adenocarcinoma. The CD4 and CD8 labels of this study may be unreliable. The chain has TRBV7-9 and TRBJ2-1; TRBD2 matches at 14 bases. CDR3 residues: CASSWGLAGDNEQFF. CDR3 bases: TGTGCCAGCAGCTGGGGACTAGCGGGAGACAATGAGCAGTTCTTC.